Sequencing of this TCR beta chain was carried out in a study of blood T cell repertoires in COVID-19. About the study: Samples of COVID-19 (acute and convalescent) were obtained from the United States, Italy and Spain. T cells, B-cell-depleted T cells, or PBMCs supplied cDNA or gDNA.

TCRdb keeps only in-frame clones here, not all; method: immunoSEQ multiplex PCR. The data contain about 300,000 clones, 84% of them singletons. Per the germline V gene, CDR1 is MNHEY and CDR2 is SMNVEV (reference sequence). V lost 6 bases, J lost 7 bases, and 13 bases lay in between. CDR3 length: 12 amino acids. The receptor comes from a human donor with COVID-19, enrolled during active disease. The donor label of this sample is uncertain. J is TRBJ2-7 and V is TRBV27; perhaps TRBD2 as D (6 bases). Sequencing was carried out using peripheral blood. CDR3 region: CASRMTSREQYF. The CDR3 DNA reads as TGTGCCAGCAGGATGACTAGTCGGGAGCAGTACTTC.